The 24 T cell receptor beta chains below all came from one sample that was sequenced in a study of Graves' ophthalmopathy and Graves' hyperthyroidism listed by TCRdb under 2018. Sequencing used an Illumina HiSeq 2000. For repertoire sequencing, the TCR beta CDR3 regions were amplified from RNA transcripts. The first round was an RT-PCR using HTBI primers with the Qiagen OneStep RT-PCR kit, and this first round was followed by a second-round multiplex PCR, then size selection and purification. TCRdb handled the public reads itself, with Q25 trimming in fastp and clone calling in MiXCR, and kept productive beta chains. Merged by CDR3 protein, the rows form single entries marked with the most common genes and DNA. This sample holds fewer than 650,000 distinct CDR3 sequences; 20% to 25% were observed only once. The ten largest make up more than 5.5% of the sample. Input material: peripheral blood. All receptors derive from a woman between 18 and 29 years old with stable Graves' hyperthyroidism. Some clones in this sample may be carry-over from other donors' samples. Donor details come from another sample of the same person, matched by shared clones.

There are many counts of this clonotype. The chain has TRBV9 and TRBJ1-2; TRBD1 agrees at 9 bases. V lost 0 bases to trimming and J lost 4 bases; unmatched junction nucleotides: 4. This CDR3 has 15 residues. Germline V lookup: CDR1 SGDLS, CDR2 YYNGEE. The CDR3 protein is CASSVAVTGGYGYTF. DNA for the CDR3: TGTGCCAGCAGCGTAGCGGTGACAGGGGGCTATGGCTACACCTTC.

The V call is TRBV20-1, the J call TRBJ1-1; D remains ambiguous. The CDR3 covers 12 residues. From germline, CDR1 is DFQATT and CDR2 SNEGSKA (reference sequence). V lost 7 bases and J lost 6, with 15 bases in between. The CDR3 DNA follows: TGCAGTGTTATCGGCTTGGTTCCTGAAGCTTTCTTT. Protein product: CSVIGLVPEAFF.

This clonotype was seen repeatedly, ten times or more. The chain uses TRBV12-5 and TRBJ1-5; 7 bases are shared with TRBD1. This CDR3 region has 17 residues. With 0 bases clipped from V and 1 base from J, the junction kept 6 bases outside the gene matches. The germline V gene encodes CDR1 LGHNT and CDR2 FRNRAP. CDR3 loop: CASGLVLGGHSNQPQHF. CDR3 sequence (DNA): TGTGCTAGTGGTTTGGTACTAGGGGGCCACAGCAATCAGCCCCAGCATTTT.

The chain has TRBV6-1 and TRBJ1-5; possible D gene TRBD1, 6 bases. V dropped 5 bases and J dropped 4 bases, with 21 bases sitting between them. CDR1 MNHNS and CDR2 SASEGT come from the germline V gene. CDR3 size: 17 residues. Written as DNA, the CDR3 is TGTGCCAGCAGTCTAGCGGGGGGCAACAGGGATAATCAGCCCCAGCATTTT. Amino acid sequence: CASSLAGGNRDNQPQHF.

Regarding this clonotype: Being one base from a much bigger clone, this may be a read error. In this CDR3 the conserved last residue, phenylalanine or tryptophan, is missing, so a read error is likely. The chain combines TRBV7-3 with TRBJ2-7, with 11 positions matching TRBD2. V lost 2 bases to trimming and J lost 6 bases; unmatched junction nucleotides: 3. The CDR3 length is 14 residues. CDR1 and CDR2 (germline): SGHTA, FQGTGA. The CDR3 spells CASSLGTSGVEQYS. CDR3 coding DNA: TGTGCCAGCAGCTTAGGGACTAGCGGCGTCGAGCAGTACTCC.

This clonotype was seen only a few times. The chain is built from TRBV19 and TRBJ2-5, with 7 bases matching TRBD1. The V segment lost 3 bases and the J segment 5 bases; nucleotides outside the gene matches: 9. Germline loops: CDR1 LNHDA, CDR2 SQIVND (reference sequence). The CDR3 length is 15 residues. The CDR3: CASSILHRGRETQYF. The DNA of the CDR3 is TGTGCCAGTAGTATCTTACACAGGGGACGGGAGACCCAGTACTTC. The full variable domain, completed using reference TRBV19 and TRBJ2-5, is DGGITQSPKYLFRKEGQNVTLSCEQNLNHDAMYWYRQDPGQGLRLIYYSQIVNDFQKGDIAEGYSVSREKKESFPLTVTSAQKNPTAFYLCASSILHRGRETQYFGPGTRLLVL.

This clonotype was observed once. The V call is TRBV19, the J call TRBJ1-2; 7 bases map to TRBD1. Unmatched junction bases numbered 6, after V lost 7 bases and J lost 4 bases. The CDR3 spans 13 residues. Germline CDR1 is LNHDA and CDR2 is SQIVND (reference sequence). CDR3 protein: CASMDRTGYGYTF. CDR3 sequence (DNA): TGTGCCAGTATGGATCGGACAGGCTATGGCTACACCTTC.

V and J are TRBV5-1 and TRBJ1-1; D perhaps matches TRBD1 (5 bases). The CDR3 length is 15 residues. Germline CDR1 reads SGHRS; CDR2 reads YFSETQ. V lost 4 bases to trimming and J lost 4 bases, with 17 bases between them. The CDR3 DNA follows: TGCGCCAGCAGCCTAACGGGTCTGGGGGGCACTGAAGCTTTCTTT. Protein sequence: CASSLTGLGGTEAFF.

This clonotype was recorded a few times. This chain uses TRBV7-8 with TRBJ2-2, with TRBD2 matching 7 bases. Looked up from germline, CDR1 is SGHVS and CDR2 is FQNEAQ. The CDR3 loop spans 16 amino acids. V lost 1 base, J lost 3 bases, and 5 bases stayed unmatched. The CDR3 coding sequence is TGTGCCAGCAGCTTAGTGGGAGGGGTCGACACCGGGGAGCTGTTTTTT. Residues: CASSLVGGVDTGELFF.

This clonotype was seen repeatedly, ten times or more. The chain recombines TRBV9 with TRBJ1-5; 7 positions match TRBD1. CDR1 SGDLS and CDR2 YYNGEE come from the germline V gene. This CDR3 is built from 16 residues. V was pared by 4 bases and J by 6 bases, with 13 bases of the junction left unmatched. The CDR3 is CASSPHLDRVGQPQHF. The CDR3 DNA sequence: TGTGCCAGCAGCCCTCACCTCGACAGGGTTGGTCAGCCCCAGCATTTT.

The genes are TRBV29-1 and TRBJ1-3, with no clear D. V was pared by 8 bases and J by 2 bases, with 13 bases between. The CDR3 is 13 residues long. Germline CDR1 reads SQVTM; CDR2 reads ANQGSEA. The CDR3 here is CSIYPGAGNTIYF. CDR3 sequence (DNA): TGCAGCATCTACCCCGGGGCTGGAAACACCATATATTTT. Full variable domain (rest looked up from reference TRBV29-1 and TRBJ1-3): SAVISQKPSRDICQRGTSLTIQCQVDSQVTMMFWYRQQPGQSLTLIATANQGSEATYESGFVIDKFPISRPNLTFSTLTVSNMSPEDSSIYLCSIYPGAGNTIYFGEGSWLTVV.

This clonotype was observed a handful of times. The genes are TRBV4-2 and TRBJ1-5, with D perhaps TRBD1 (5 bases). Trimming shortened V by 5 bases and J by 4 bases, and 12 bases separated the two germline ends. Germline V lookup: CDR1 LGHNA, CDR2 YNFKEQ. CDR3 length: 14 amino acids. Written as DNA, the CDR3 is TGTGCCAGCAGCTCCGTGGGGGGGAATCAGCCCCAGCATTTT. Translating it yields CASSSVGGNQPQHF.

This clonotype was picked up a small number of times. The rearrangement uses TRBV28 and TRBJ2-7; 7 bases are shared with TRBD2. The CDR3 is 12 residues long. Germline V CDR1 and CDR2: MDHEN, SYDVKM. V dropped 7 bases and J dropped 10; count of bases not matched to a gene: 10. DNA of the CDR3: TGTGCCAGCACTTCAGGTGGGGACTATCAGTACTTC. It translates to CASTSGGDYQYF.

The gene calls are TRBV4-1 and TRBJ2-2, with TRBD2 matching 11 bases. The CDR3 consists of 17 residues. Germline assignment: CDR1 MGHRA and CDR2 YSYEKL. The trim removed 1 base at V and 3 bases at J, leaving 4 bases unmatched. Here the CDR3 DNA reads TGCGCCAGCAGCCAAGGGACTAGCGGGCCCTACACCGGGGAGCTGTTTTTT. Protein product: CASSQGTSGPYTGELFF.

The chain couples TRBV29-1 to TRBJ1-2, with 7 positions matching TRBD1. Germline CDR1 SQVTM, CDR2 ANQGSEA. CDR3 size: 16 residues. Trimming cost V 3 bases and J 1 base; bases outside gene matches: 11. The CDR3 nucleotides are TGCAGCGTTGATAGGGGGCCAGGTTCAGATAACTATGGCTACACCTTC. Its protein product is CSVDRGPGSDNYGYTF. Together with reference TRBV29-1 and TRBJ1-2, the CDR3 gives the full variable domain: SAVISQKPSRDICQRGTSLTIQCQVDSQVTMMFWYRQQPGQSLTLIATANQGSEATYESGFVIDKFPISRPNLTFSTLTVSNMSPEDSSIYLCSVDRGPGSDNYGYTFGSGTRLTVV.

In its sample, this clonotype was seen a few times. The gene calls are TRBV5-1 and TRBJ2-7; 10 nucleotides match TRBD1. The J segment lost 0 bases and the V segment lost 1 base, leaving 13 bases of the junction unmatched. CDR3 size: 19 residues. The germline gives CDR1 SGHRS, CDR2 YFSETQ. CDR3 sequence reads: CASSLRPRDRGLPSYEQYF. The CDR3 nucleotides are TGCGCCAGCAGCTTGAGACCTCGGGACAGGGGCCTCCCCTCCTACGAGCAGTACTTC.

The chain is built from TRBV6-1 and TRBJ2-7; D is possibly TRBD2 (6 bases). This CDR3 is 15 amino acids long. Germline CDR1 reads MNHNS; CDR2 reads SASEGT. Trimming removed 3 bases at V and 1 base at J, with 13 bases between. This chain's CDR3 is CASSDWMGGSYEQYF. In nucleotides, the CDR3 is TGTGCCAGCAGTGATTGGATGGGAGGATCCTACGAGCAGTACTTC.

This clonotype occurred many times. The chain uses TRBV7-9 and TRBJ2-7; possible D gene TRBD1, 5 bases. Germline V lookup: CDR1 SEHNR, CDR2 FQNEAQ (reference sequence). Trimming cost V 5 bases and J 6 bases, with 14 bases left between them. The CDR3 runs to 13 residues. This chain's CDR3 is CASSADSPGEQYF. For the CDR3, the DNA is TGTGCCAGCAGCGCCGACAGCCCCGGCGAGCAGTACTTC.

Many counts were recorded for this clonotype. The chain couples TRBV6-1 to TRBJ1-5; TRBD1 agrees at 7 bases. V lost 4 bases to trimming and J lost 3 bases; unmatched junction nucleotides: 3. This CDR3 has 14 amino acids. In germline, CDR1 is MNHNS, CDR2 SASEGT. DNA for the CDR3: TGTGCCAGCAGTGGGACAGGATCCAATCAGCCCCAGCATTTT. It codes for CASSGTGSNQPQHF.

This clonotype was seen at least ten times. V is TRBV11-2 and J is TRBJ1-6, with D maybe TRBD1 (6 bases). Germline CDR1 and CDR2: SGHAT and FQNNGV. V was shortened by 5 bases and J by 5 bases, with 13 bases between the two germline ends. This CDR3 has 15 residues. The CDR3 here is CASSLGQWNNSPLHF. Here the CDR3 DNA reads TGTGCCAGCAGCCTGGGACAATGGAATAATTCACCCCTCCACTTT.

The chain uses TRBV7-6 and TRBJ2-7; D possibly corresponds to TRBD2 (6 bases). The germline V gene encodes CDR1 SGHVS and CDR2 FNYEAQ. The CDR3 consists of 14 residues. The V end lost 5 bases, the J end lost 0 bases, and 11 bases lay between the germline ends. Here the CDR3 DNA reads TGTGCCAGCAGCCCTGCGGGGCCCTCCTACGAGCAGTACTTC. Its translation: CASSPAGPSYEQYF.

This clonotype appeared many times. DNA for the CDR3: TGTGCCAGCAGTACGTTCCGGGCAGGGGCTAGCGAGCAGTACTTC. This encodes CASSTFRAGASEQYF. The V and J genes are TRBV6-1 and TRBJ2-7, with TRBD1 as a possible D gene (6 bases). Germline CDR1 reads MNHNS; CDR2 reads SASEGT. V dropped 5 bases and J dropped 6 bases, with 20 bases sitting between them. This CDR3 region has 15 residues.

Ten or more counts support this clonotype. The rearrangement links TRBV6-1 to TRBJ2-7, with D uncertain. Trimming removed 2 bases at V and 5 bases at J, with 19 bases between. The CDR3 spans 16 residues. Germline V CDR1 and CDR2: MNHNS, SASEGT. The CDR3 DNA follows: TGTGCCAGCAGTGAAAAGAGTCGGATTCCTCGAGACGAGCAGTACTTC. This encodes CASSEKSRIPRDEQYF.

This clonotype was observed at least ten times. V and J are TRBV24-1 and TRBJ2-5; TRBD1 matches 7 bases. Per germline, CDR1 KGHDR and CDR2 SFDVKD. The CDR3 loop spans 12 amino acids. The junction had 4 bases not matched to a gene; V was cut back by 8 bases and J by 5 bases. The CDR3 is CATNRGTETQYF. CDR3 DNA: TGTGCCACCAACAGGGGTACGGAGACCCAGTACTTC.